Presented here are 5 T cell receptor beta chains from one specimen sequenced in a study of human T cells and chemical hapten exposure (dated by TCRdb to the early 2020s). The time point label on this specimen signifies: pre-sensitization, week 0. The treatment or condition label on this specimen signifies: therapeutic diphenylcyclopropenone sensitization with weekly scalp DPC. Library construction relied on RACE. For sequencing, a NextSeq 500 was employed. TCRdb reprocessed the public reads (quality trimming at Q25 with fastp, clone calling with MiXCR) and kept in-frame beta chains. Duplicate CDR3 protein sequences are folded into a single record with the most common DNA and genes. For this sample there are 300,000 to 400,000 distinct CDR3 sequences; 5% to 6.5% appear just once. Of the sample, 2.6% is held by the ten largest clones. The sequenced sample was whole blood, obtained in connection with sensitization to the hapten diphenylcyclopropenone (DPC). These receptors were obtained from a woman in her 50s with alopecia areata. Some clones in this sample may be carry-over from other donors' samples.

This clonotype has a count of ten or more. The chain combines TRBV5-6 with TRBJ1-4; perhaps TRBD1 as D (5 bases). The length of the CDR3 is 15 residues. V was pared by 4 bases and J by 3 bases, with 13 bases between. Germline V gives CDR1 SGHDT, CDR2 YYEEEE. In DNA, the CDR3 is TGTGCCAGCAGCCTCCAGATGGGGGCTAATGAAAAACTGTTTTTT. Translating it yields CASSLQMGANEKLFF.

Ten or more counts support this clonotype. The CDR3 loop reads CSGVTGIDTGELFF. CDR3 in DNA: TGCAGCGGCGTAACAGGGATCGACACCGGGGAGCTGTTTTTT. This chain uses TRBV29-1 with TRBJ2-2, with a tentative D call TRBD1 (6 bases). The CDR3 has 14 residues. V shed 7 bases and J shed 3 bases, with 15 bases lying between them. Germline loops: CDR1 SQVTM, CDR2 ANQGSEA.

In this sample, this clonotype turned up many times. DNA for the CDR3: TGTGCCTGGAGTGTGGGTATCGAGCAGTACTTC. Amino acid sequence: CAWSVGIEQYF. The rearrangement joins TRBV30 to TRBJ2-7; D remains ambiguous. Germline V gives CDR1 GTSNPN, CDR2 SVGIG (reference sequence). CDR3 size: 11 residues. Trimming shortened V by 0 bases and J by 6 bases, and 6 bases separated the two germline ends. Full variable domain (outside the CDR3, taken from reference TRBV30 and TRBJ2-7): SQTIHQWPATLVQPVGSPLSLECTVEGTSNPNLYWYRQAAGRGLQLLFYSVGIGQISSEVPQNLSASRPQDRQFILSSKKLLLSDSGFYLCAWSVGIEQYFGPGTRLTVT.

This clonotype was seen a single time. This could be a read error, since a much larger clone is one nucleotide away. Without the conserved terminal phenylalanine or tryptophan, this CDR3 likely stems from a read error. The J gene is TRBJ1-1, the V gene TRBV7-9; a possible D gene is TRBD1 (6 bases). Germline CDR1 and CDR2: SEHNR and FQNEAQ (reference sequence). CDR3 length: 14 residues. V was clipped by 3 bases and J by 7 bases, with 15 bases between them. Written as DNA, the CDR3 is TGTGCCAGCAGCTTGAGCAACAGGGCGGTTGAAGCTTTCATT. Protein sequence: CASSLSNRAVEAFI.

This clonotype was counted a few times. V is TRBV29-1 and J is TRBJ1-3; unclear D gene. This CDR3 contains 15 residues. Trimming removed 5 bases at V and 0 bases at J, with 14 bases between. Germline loops: CDR1 SQVTM, CDR2 ANQGSEA. CDR3 loop: CSVTGRYSSGNTIYF. The CDR3 coding sequence is TGCAGCGTTACTGGACGTTATAGCTCTGGAAACACCATATATTTT.